The clone carrying this T cell receptor delta chain was observed at least ten times. Its antigen is not known. Other nucleotide sequences from this sample produce the same CDR3. Vgamma9/Vdelta2+ and Vdelta2-negative gammadelta T cells were flow-sorted from PBMC for bulk sequencing. Germline V CDR1 and CDR2: NSMFDY, ISSIKDK. There are 20 residues in the CDR3. V was cut by 2 bases and J by 1 base, with 30 bases left in between. This specimen comes from a study of γδ T cells in repeated Plasmodium falciparum infection. Study information: Malian children with intense seasonal malaria exposure were compared with matched Australian children. Donors had four controlled P. falciparum NF54 infections over roughly 600 days.

Whole-study results and caveats: Compared with Australian children, Malian Vdelta2-negative repertoires seemed more clonal, less diverse, less shared.

TCRdb reran clone calling via CATT on the multiplex PCR reads. This table holds 70,000 to 95,000 delta-chain clones, 1.4% found once. Sequenced: gamma-delta T cells from blood. This receptor was taken from a pool of human donors (malaria-infected and uninfected, not separated). The gene calls are TRAV29/DV5 and TRDJ1; a weak D match, TRDD3 (8 bases). The CDR3 region is CAARVPFLRRGIKGTDKLIF. CDR3 nucleotides: TGTGCAGCAAGGGTCCCTTTCCTACGCCGGGGGATAAAGGGCACCGATAAACTCATCTTT. The whole variable domain, filled in from reference TRAV29/DV5 and TRDJ1, reads DQQVKQNSPSLSVQEGRISILNCDYTNSMFDYFLWYKKYPAEGPTFLISISSIKDKNEDGRFTVFLNKSAKHLSLHIVPSQPGDSAVYFCAARVPFLRRGIKGTDKLIFGKGTRVTVEP.